This T cell receptor beta chain was documented in a study of blood T cell repertoires in COVID-19. Study as a whole: The study drew acute and convalescent COVID-19 samples from the United States, Italy and Spain.

The CDR3 spans 15 residues. V lost 5 bases and J lost 0; bases outside the gene matches: 3. In germline, CDR1 is SEHNR, CDR2 FQNEAQ (reference sequence). Those enrolled, adults aged about 18 to 89 years, came from fewer than 25 US areas. Recovered status applied to Cohort 3 donors who had two consecutive negative PCRs. It also applied to those with clearance or with symptom resolution. In the study's own analysis: Researchers report that nucleated cell counts were estimated from reference gene primer amplification. Clones were sequenced by immunoSEQ multiplex PCR, and TCRdb holds only the in-frame ones, with some missing. V, J and clone size derive from that table, while D and trimming were established from the DNA sequence. The top ten clones hold approximately 17% of a sample with some 330,000 clones, 92% of them seen once.

V and J are TRBV7-9 and TRBJ1-3, with TRBD1 matching over 8 bases. This clonotype was sampled from a woman aged 25 to 39 who had recovered from COVID-19. The specimen sequenced was PBMCs or T cells enriched from blood (not recorded which). Here the CDR3 reads CASSPDRVSGNTIYF. CDR3 coding DNA: TGTGCCAGCAGCCCGGACAGGGTCTCTGGAAACACCATATATTTT.